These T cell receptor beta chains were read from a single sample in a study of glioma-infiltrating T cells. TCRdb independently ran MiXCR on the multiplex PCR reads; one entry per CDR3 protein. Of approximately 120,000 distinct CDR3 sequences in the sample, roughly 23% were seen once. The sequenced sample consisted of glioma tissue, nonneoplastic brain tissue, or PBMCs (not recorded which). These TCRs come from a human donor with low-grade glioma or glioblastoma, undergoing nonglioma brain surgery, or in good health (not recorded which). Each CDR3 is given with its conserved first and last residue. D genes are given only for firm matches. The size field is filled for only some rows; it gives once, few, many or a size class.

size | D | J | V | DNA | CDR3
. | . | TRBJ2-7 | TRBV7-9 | TGTGACAGCAGCTCGCTCCCCTACGAGCAGTACTTC | CDSSSLPYEQYF
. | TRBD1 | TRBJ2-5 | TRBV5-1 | TGCGCCAGCAGCGTTCCTCGGGACAGCCAAGAGACCCAGTACTTC | CASSVPRDSQETQYF
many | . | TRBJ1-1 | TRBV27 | TGTGCCAGCAGTTTAAGGGGCACGGGGGCGAGTGTTACTGAAGCTTTCTTT | CASSLRGTGASVTEAFF
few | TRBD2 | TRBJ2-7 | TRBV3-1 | TGTGCCAGCAGCCAAGCGCCGTTCACTAGCGGGGCCTTCTACGAGCAGTACTTC | CASSQAPFTSGAFYEQYF
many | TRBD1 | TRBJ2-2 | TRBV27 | TGTGCCAGCAGTCCACCCCGGGACAGGGACCACACCGGGGAGCTGTTTTTT | CASSPPRDRDHTGELFF
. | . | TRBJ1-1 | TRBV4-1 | TGCGCCAGCAGCCAAGGTACTCCGATCGGCACTGAAGCTTTCTTT | CASSQGTPIGTEAFF
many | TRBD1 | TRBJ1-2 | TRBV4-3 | TGCGCCAGCAGCACTAGACAGGGGAACTATGGCTACACCTTC | CASSTRQGNYGYTF
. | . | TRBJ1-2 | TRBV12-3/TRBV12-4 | TGTGCCAGCAGTTGGGTGAACTATGGCTACACCTTC | CASSWVNYGYTF
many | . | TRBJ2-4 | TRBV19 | TGTGCCAGTAGTCCCCGATCGGGGATCATTCAGTACTTC | CASSPRSGIIQYF
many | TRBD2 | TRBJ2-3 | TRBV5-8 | TGTGCCAGCAGCGGAACTAGCGGGAGTCCCACAGATACGCAGTATTTT | CASSGTSGSPTDTQYF
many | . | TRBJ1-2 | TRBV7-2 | TGTGCCAGCAGCTTGGGACGGACTAACTATGGCTACACCTTC | CASSLGRTNYGYTF
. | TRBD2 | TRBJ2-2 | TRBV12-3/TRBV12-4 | TGTGCCAGCAGACCTTCCGGCGGGAGTGACACCGGGGAGCTGTTTTTT | CASRPSGGSDTGELFF
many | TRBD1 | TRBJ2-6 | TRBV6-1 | TGTGCCAGCAGTAAACGACAGGGGACGGGCTCTGGGGCCAACGTCCTGACTTTC | CASSKRQGTGSGANVLTF
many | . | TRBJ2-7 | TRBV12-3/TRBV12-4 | TGTGCCAGCAGTTCCGAGGGGGTCTCTAATTCGTACGAGCAGTACTTC | CASSSEGVSNSYEQYF
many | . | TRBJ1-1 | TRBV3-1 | TGTGCCAGCAGCGCCACAGGGACTGAAGCTTTCTTT | CASSATGTEAFF
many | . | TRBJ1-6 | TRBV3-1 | TGTGCCAGCAGCCAAGTTGCCTATAATTCACCCCTCCACTTT | CASSQVAYNSPLHF
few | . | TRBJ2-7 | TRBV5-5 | TGTGCCAGCAGCTGGACACCCCGCGGGTACGAGCAGTACTTC | CASSWTPRGYEQYF
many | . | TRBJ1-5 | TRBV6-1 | TGTGCCAGCAGTTCCGACAGAAGCAATCAGCCCCAGCATTTT | CASSSDRSNQPQHF
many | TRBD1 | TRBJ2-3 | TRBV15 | TGTGCCACCAGCAGGAAGGGACAGGGTCACACGCAGTATTTT | CATSRKGQGHTQYF
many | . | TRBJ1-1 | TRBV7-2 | TGTGCCAGCAGCTTAGAGGGACTGCCGAACACTGAAGCTTTCTTT | CASSLEGLPNTEAFF
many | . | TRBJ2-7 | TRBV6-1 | TGTGCCAGCAGAACTCAGGGTTACGAGCAGTACTTC | CASRTQGYEQYF
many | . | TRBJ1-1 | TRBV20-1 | TGCAGTGCCAAGAAATGGAACACTGAAGCTTTCTTT | CSAKKWNTEAFF
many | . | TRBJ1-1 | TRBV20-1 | TGCAGTGCTAGAGATAACAGGAGGAACACTGAAGCTTTCTTT | CSARDNRRNTEAFF
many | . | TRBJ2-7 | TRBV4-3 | TGCGCCAGCAGCTACAACCGACAAGACTCCTACGAGCAGTACTTC | CASSYNRQDSYEQYF
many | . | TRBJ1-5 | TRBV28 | TGTGCCAGCAGTTCCCCGGGCTCCGGGGGCAATCAGCCCCAGCATTTT | CASSSPGSGGNQPQHF
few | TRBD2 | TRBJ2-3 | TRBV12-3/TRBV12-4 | TGTGCCAGCAACGCAAGCACGACGTGGACTAGCGGGAGTACTAGCACAGATACGCAGTATTTT | CASNASTTWTSGSTSTDTQYF
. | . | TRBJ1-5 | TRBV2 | TGTGCCAGCAGCGCACAGAGGGGAGGAAATCAGCCCCAGCATTTT | CASSAQRGGNQPQHF
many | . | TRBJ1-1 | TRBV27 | TGTGCCAGCAGAGCCCGTGGGGCCAGTGGAACTGAAGCTTTCTTT | CASRARGASGTEAFF
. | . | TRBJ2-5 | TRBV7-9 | TGTGCCAGCAGCTTAGATAGAATCCAAGAGACCCAGTACTTC | CASSLDRIQETQYF
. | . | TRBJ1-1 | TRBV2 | TGTGCCAGCAGAGGGGGGCTGACTGAAGCTTTCTTT | CASRGGLTEAFF
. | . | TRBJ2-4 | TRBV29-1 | TGCAGCGTTGAACGTGGTTCCAAAAACATTCAGTACTTC | CSVERGSKNIQYF
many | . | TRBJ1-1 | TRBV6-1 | TGTGCCAGCAGTGCTAGGACAAAGAACATGAACACTGAAGCTTTCTTT | CASSARTKNMNTEAFF
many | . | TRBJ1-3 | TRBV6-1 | TGTGCCAGCAGATTGCGCGGGGGCTCTGGAAACACCATATATTTT | CASRLRGGSGNTIYF
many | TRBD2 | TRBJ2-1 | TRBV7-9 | TGTGCCAGCAGCTTTAGCGGGGACTACAATGAGCAGTTCTTC | CASSFSGDYNEQFF
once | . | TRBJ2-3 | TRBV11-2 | TGTGCCAGCAGACCTAGGGGGGCTAGCGTGGCCACAGATACGCAGTATTTT | CASRPRGASVATDTQYF
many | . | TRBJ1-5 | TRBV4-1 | TGCGCCAGCAGCCAGCCCTGGGACATTAGCAATCAGCCCCAGCATTTT | CASSQPWDISNQPQHF
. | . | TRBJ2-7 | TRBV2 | TGTGCCAGCACACCCTACCCCACCGGGACGGAAACCTACGAGCAGTACTTC | CASTPYPTGTETYEQYF
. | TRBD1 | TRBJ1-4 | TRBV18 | TGTGCCAGCTCGTCGGACAGGGCGAATGAAAAACTGTTTTTT | CASSSDRANEKLFF
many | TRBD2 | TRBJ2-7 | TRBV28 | TGTGCCAGCCTAGTTAGCGGGGGACCTACCTACGAGCAGTACTTC | CASLVSGGPTYEQYF
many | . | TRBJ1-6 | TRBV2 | TGTGCCAGCAGTGTTGGCACTCAAAATTCACCCCTCCACTTT | CASSVGTQNSPLHF
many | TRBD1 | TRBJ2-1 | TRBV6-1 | TGTGCCAGCAGTTCTACAGGGGGCGATGAGCAGTTCTTC | CASSSTGGDEQFF
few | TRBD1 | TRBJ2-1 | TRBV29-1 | TGCAGCGTTGTGGGTCGGAGACAGGGTACGAATGAGCAGTTCTTC | CSVVGRRQGTNEQFF
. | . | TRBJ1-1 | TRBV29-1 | TGCAGCGTTGGATCAGGGTACGCTGAAGCTTTCTTT | CSVGSGYAEAFF
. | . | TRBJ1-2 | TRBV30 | TGTGCCTGGAGTGTCGGGGGGGCCTATGGCTACACCTTC | CAWSVGGAYGYTF
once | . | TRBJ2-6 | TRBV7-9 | TGTGCCAGCAGCTCGGCCACAGGAGGGTCCTTTGGGGCCAACGTCCTGACTTTC | CASSSATGGSFGANVLTF
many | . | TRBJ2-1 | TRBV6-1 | TGTGCCAGCACACGTGAGGACGTCTACAATGAGCAGTTCTTC | CASTREDVYNEQFF